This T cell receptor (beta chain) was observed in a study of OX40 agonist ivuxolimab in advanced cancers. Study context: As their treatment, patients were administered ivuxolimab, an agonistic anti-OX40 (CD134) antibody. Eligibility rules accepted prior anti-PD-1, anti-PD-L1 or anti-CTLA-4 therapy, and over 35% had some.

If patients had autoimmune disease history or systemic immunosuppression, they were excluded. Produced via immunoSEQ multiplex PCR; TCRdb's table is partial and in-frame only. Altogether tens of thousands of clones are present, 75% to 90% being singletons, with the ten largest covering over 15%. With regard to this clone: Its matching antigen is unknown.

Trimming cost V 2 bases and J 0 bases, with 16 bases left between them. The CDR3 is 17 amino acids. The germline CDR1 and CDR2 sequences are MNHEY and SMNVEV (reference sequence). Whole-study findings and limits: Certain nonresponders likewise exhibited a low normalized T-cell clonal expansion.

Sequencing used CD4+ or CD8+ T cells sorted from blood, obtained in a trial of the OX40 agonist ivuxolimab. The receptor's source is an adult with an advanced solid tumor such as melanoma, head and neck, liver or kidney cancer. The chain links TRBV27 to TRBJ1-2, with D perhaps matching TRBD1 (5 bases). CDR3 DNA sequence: TGTGCCAGCAGTTTAACCCGGGACCCTCTCCCTAACTATGGCTACACCTTC. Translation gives CASSLTRDPLPNYGYTF.